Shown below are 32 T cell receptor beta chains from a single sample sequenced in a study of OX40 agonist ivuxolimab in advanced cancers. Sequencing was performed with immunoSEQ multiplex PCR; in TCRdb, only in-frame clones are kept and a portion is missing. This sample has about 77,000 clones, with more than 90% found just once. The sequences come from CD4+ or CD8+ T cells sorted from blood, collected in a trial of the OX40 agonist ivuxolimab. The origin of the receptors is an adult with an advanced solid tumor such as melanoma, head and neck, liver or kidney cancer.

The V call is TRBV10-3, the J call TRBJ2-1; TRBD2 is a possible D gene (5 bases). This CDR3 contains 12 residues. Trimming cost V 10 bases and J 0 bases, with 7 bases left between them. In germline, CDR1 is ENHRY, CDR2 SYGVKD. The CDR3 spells CATSPSYNEQFF. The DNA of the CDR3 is TGTGCCACTAGCCCCTCCTACAATGAGCAGTTCTTC.

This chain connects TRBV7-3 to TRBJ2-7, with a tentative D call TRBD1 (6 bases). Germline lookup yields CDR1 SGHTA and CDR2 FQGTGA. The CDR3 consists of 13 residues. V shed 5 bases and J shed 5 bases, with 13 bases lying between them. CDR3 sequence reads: CASSPHRADEQYF. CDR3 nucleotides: TGTGCCAGCAGCCCACACAGGGCCGACGAGCAGTACTTC. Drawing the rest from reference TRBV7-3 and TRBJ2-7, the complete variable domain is GAGVSQTPSNKVTEKGKYVELRCDPISGHTALYWYRQSLGQGPEFLIYFQGTGAADDSGLPNDRFFAVRPEGSVSTLKIQRTERGDSAVYLCASSPHRADEQYFGPGTRLTVT.

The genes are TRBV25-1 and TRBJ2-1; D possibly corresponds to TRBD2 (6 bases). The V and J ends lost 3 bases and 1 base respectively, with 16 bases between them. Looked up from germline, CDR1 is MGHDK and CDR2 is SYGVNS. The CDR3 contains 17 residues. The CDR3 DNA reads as TGTGCCAGCAGTGATAACCCGGGTGCGGGGTCCTACAATGAGCAGTTCTTC. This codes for CASSDNPGAGSYNEQFF.

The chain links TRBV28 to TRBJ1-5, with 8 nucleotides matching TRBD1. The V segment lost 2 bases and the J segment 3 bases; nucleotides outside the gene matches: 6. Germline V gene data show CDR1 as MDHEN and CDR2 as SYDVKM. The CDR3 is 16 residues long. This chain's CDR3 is CASSLLRTGSNQPQHF. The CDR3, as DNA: TGTGCCAGCAGTTTACTAAGGACAGGGTCCAATCAGCCCCAGCATTTT. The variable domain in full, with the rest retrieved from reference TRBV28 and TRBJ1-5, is DVKVTQSSRYLVKRTGEKVFLECVQDMDHENMFWYRQDPGLGLRLIYFSYDVKMKEKGDIPEGYSVSREKKERFSLILESASTNQTSMYLCASSLLRTGSNQPQHFGDGTRLSIL.

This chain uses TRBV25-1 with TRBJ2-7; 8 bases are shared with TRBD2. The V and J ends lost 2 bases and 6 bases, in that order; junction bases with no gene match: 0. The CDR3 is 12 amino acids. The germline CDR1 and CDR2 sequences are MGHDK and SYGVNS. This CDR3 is CASSESGGEQYF. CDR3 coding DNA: TGTGCCAGCAGTGAAAGCGGGGGCGAGCAGTACTTC.

DNA for the CDR3: TGTGCCAGCAGTTTCCGGATGAATGAGCAGTTCTTC. Protein: CASSFRMNEQFF. The chain combines TRBV28 with TRBJ2-1; D call uncertain. The CDR3 has 12 residues. Germline lookup yields CDR1 MDHEN and CDR2 SYDVKM. V dropped 3 bases and J dropped 7 bases, with 7 bases sitting between them.

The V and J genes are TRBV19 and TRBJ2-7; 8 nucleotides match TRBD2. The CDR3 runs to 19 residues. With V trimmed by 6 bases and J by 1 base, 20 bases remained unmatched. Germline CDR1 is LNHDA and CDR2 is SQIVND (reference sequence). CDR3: CASRPKATSGSWYSYEQYF. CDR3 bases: TGTGCCAGTAGGCCTAAGGCTACTAGCGGAAGTTGGTATTCCTACGAGCAGTACTTC.

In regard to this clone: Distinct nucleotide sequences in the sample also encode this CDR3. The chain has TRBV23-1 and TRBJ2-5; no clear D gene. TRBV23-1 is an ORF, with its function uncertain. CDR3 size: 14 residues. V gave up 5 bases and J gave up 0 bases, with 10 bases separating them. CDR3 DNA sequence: TGCGCCAGCAGTGTATGGGTTTACCAAGAGACCCAGTACTTC. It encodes CASSVWVYQETQYF.

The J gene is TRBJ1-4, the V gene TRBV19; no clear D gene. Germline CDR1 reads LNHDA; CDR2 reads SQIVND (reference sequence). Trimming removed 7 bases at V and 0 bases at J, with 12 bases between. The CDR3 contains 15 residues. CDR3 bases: TGTGCCAGTAAAAAGGTCGGTGCAACTAATGAAAAACTGTTTTTT. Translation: CASKKVGATNEKLFF.

This chain's CDR3 is CASSGTGTGNIQYF. CDR3 nucleotides: TGTGCCAGCAGTGGGACAGGGACGGGAAACATTCAGTACTTC. The V call is TRBV9, the J call TRBJ2-4, with TRBD1 identical over 9 bases. V lost 5 bases and J lost 6; bases outside the gene matches: 6. CDR1 SGDLS and CDR2 YYNGEE come from the germline V gene. This CDR3 has 14 amino acids. The full variable domain, its missing parts supplied by reference TRBV9 and TRBJ2-4, is DSGVTQTPKHLITATGQRVTLRCSPRSGDLSVYWYQQSLDQGLQFLIQYYNGEERAKGNILERFSAQQFPDLHSELNLSSLELGDSALYFCASSGTGTGNIQYFGAGTRLSVL.

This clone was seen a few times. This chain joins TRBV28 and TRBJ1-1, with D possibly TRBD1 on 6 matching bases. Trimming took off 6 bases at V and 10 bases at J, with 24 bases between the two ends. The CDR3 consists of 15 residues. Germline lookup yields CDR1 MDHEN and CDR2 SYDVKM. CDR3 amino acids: CASSRTSTGTLGAFF. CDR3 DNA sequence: TGTGCCAGCAGCCGTACCTCCACCGGGACACTGGGAGCTTTCTTT.

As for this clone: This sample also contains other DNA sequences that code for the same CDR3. CDR3 in amino acids: CASSLAETQYF. The CDR3, as DNA: TGTGCCAGCAGCTTGGCGGAGACCCAGTACTTC. This chain uses TRBV5-6 with TRBJ2-5, with D hard to call. The CDR3 has 11 amino acids. Trimming shortened V by 0 bases and J by 5 bases, and 2 bases separated the two germline ends. Germline V gene lookup returns CDR1 SGHDT and CDR2 YYEEEE.

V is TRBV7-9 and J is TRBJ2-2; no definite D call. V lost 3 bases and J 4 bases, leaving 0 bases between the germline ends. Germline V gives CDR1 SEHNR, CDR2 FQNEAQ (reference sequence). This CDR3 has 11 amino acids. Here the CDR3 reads CASSFTGELFF. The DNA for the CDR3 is TGTGCCAGCAGCTTCACCGGGGAGCTGTTTTTT.

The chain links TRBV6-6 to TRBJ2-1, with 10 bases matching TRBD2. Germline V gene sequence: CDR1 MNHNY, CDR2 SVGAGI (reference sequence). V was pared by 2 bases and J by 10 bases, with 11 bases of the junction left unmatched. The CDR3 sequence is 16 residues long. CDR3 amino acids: CASSYPPAGGPGEQFF. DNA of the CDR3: TGTGCCAGCAGTTACCCCCCAGCGGGAGGGCCGGGCGAGCAGTTCTTC.

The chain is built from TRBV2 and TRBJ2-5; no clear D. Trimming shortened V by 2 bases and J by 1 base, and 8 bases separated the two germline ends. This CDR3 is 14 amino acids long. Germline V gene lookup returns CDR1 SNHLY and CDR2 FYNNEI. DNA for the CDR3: TGTGCCAGCAGTGAATACCGTGCCCAAGAGACCCAGTACTTC. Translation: CASSEYRAQETQYF.

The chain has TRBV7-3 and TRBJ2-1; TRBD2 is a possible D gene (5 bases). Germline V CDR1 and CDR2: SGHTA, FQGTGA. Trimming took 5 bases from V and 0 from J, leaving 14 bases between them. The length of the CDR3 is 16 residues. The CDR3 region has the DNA TGTGCCAGCAGCCCGCTGCGGGCGGGCTCCTACAATGAGCAGTTCTTC. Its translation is CASSPLRAGSYNEQFF.

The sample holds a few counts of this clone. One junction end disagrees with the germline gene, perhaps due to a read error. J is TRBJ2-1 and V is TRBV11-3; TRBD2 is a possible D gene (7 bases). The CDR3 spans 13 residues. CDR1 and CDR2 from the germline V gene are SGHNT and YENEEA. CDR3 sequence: CASSPGGLAIPVF. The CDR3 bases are TGTGCCAGCAGCCCCGGGGGGCTAGCGATACCCGTCTTC.

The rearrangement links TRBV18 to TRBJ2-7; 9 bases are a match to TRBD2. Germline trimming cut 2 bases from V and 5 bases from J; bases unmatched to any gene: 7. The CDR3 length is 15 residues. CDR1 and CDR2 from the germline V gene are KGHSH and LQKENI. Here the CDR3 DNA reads TGTGCCAGCTCACCAGGCATGCGGGAGGGGGACGAGCAGTACTTC. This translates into CASSPGMREGDEQYF.

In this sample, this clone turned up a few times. Here the CDR3 reads CASSPGIDEKLFF. The CDR3 nucleotides are TGTGCCAGCAGCCCGGGGATAGATGAAAAACTGTTTTTT. The chain has TRBV7-9 and TRBJ1-4; D uncertain. Germline V gene sequence: CDR1 SEHNR, CDR2 FQNEAQ (reference sequence). Trimming cost V 5 bases and J 6 bases, with 10 bases left between them. The CDR3 loop spans 13 amino acids.

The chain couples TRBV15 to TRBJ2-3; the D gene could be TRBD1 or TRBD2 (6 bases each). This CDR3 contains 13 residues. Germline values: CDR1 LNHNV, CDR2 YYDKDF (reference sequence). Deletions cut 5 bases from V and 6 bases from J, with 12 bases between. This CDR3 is CATSRGRTDTQYF. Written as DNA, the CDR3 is TGTGCCACCAGCCGGGGGCGGACGGATACGCAGTATTTT. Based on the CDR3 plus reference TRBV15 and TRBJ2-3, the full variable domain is DAMVIQNPRYQVTQFGKPVTLSCSQTLNHNVMYWYQQKSSQAPKLLFHYYDKDFNNEADTPDNFQSRRPNTSFCFLDIRSPGLGDTAMYLCATSRGRTDTQYFGPGTRLTVL.

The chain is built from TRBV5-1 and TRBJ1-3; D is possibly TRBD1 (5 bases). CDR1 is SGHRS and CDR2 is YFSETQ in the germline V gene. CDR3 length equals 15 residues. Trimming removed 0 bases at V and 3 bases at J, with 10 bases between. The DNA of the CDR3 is TGCGCCAGCAGCTTGGCCCGGGGGTTTGGAAACACCATATATTTT. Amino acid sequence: CASSLARGFGNTIYF.

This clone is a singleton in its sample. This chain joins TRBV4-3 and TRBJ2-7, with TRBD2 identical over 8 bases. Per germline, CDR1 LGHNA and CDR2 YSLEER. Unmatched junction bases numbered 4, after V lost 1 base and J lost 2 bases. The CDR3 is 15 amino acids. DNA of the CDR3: TGCGCCAGCAGCCAAGCTCCGGGACTAGCCTACGAGCAGTACTTC. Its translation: CASSQAPGLAYEQYF.

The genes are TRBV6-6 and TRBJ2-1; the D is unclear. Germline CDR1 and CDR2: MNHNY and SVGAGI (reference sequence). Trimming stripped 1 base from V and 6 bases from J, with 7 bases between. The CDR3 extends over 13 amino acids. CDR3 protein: CASSYWAFNEQFF. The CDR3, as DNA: TGTGCCAGCAGTTACTGGGCATTCAATGAGCAGTTCTTC.

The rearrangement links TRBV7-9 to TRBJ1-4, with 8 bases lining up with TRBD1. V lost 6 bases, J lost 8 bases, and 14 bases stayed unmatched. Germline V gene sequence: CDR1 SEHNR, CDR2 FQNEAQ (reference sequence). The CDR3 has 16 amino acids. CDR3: CASRWDRLGWHEKLFF. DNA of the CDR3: TGTGCCAGCAGGTGGGACAGGCTCGGGTGGCACGAAAAACTGTTTTTT.

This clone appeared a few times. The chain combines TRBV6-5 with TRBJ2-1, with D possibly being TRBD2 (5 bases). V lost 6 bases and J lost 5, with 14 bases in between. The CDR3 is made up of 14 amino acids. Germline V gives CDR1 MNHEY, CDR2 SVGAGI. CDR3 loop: CASRAEGRDNEQFF. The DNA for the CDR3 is TGTGCCAGCAGGGCCGAGGGCCGGGACAATGAGCAGTTCTTC.

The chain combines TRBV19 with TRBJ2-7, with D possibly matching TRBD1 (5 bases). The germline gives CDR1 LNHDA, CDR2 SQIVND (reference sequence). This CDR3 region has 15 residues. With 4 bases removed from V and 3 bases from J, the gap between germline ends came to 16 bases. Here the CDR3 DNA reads TGTGCCAGTAGTACCCCTGGGGCGGTCCTCTACGAGCAGTACTTC. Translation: CASSTPGAVLYEQYF.

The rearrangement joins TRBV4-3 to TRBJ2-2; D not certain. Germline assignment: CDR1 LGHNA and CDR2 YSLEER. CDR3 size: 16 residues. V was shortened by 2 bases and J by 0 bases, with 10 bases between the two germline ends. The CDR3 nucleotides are TGCGCCAGCAGCCAACAGGCTACCGCGAACACCGGGGAGCTGTTTTTT. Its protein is CASSQQATANTGELFF.

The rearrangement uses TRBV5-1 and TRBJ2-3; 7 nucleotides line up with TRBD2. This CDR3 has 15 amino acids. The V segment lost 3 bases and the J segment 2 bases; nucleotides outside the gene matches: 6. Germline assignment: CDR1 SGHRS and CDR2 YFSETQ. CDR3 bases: TGCGCCAGCAGCTCGGGGGGTTCCGTCACAGATACGCAGTATTTT. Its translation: CASSSGGSVTDTQYF.

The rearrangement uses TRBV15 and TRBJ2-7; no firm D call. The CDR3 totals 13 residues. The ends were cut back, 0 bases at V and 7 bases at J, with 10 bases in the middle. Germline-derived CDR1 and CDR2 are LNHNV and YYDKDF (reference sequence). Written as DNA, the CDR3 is TGTGCCACCAGCAGAGACGTCGTGGGAGAGCAGTACTTC. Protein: CATSRDVVGEQYF.

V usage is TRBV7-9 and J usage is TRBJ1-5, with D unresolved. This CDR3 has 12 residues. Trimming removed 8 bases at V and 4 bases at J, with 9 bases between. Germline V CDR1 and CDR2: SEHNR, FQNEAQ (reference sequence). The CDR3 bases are TGTGCCAGCCTAGGGATAAATCAGCCCCAGCATTTT. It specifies CASLGINQPQHF.

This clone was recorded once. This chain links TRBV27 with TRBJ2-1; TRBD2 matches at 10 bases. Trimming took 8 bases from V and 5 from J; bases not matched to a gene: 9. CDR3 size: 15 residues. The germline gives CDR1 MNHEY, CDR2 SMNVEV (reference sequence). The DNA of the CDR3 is TGTGCCAGCCGCGCGGGACTAGCGAATAACAATGAGCAGTTCTTC. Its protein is CASRAGLANNNEQFF.

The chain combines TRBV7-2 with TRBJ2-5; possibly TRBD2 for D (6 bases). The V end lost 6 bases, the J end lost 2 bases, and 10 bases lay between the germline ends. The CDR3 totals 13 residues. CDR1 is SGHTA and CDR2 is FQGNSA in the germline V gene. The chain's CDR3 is CASRVRGQETQYF. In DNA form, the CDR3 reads TGTGCCAGCAGGGTTCGGGGGCAAGAGACCCAGTACTTC.